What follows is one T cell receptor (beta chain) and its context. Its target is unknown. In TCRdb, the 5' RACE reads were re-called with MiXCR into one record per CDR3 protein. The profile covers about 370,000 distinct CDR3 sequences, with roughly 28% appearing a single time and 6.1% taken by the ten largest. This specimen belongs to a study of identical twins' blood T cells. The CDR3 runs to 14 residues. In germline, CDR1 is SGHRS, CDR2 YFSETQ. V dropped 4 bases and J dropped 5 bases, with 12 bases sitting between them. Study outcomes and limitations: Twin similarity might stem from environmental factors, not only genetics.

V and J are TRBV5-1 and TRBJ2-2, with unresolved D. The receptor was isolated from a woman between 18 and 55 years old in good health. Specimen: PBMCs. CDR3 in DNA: TGCGCCAGCAGCATGTCGGGTTCAACCGGGGAGCTGTTTTTT. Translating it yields CASSMSGSTGELFF.